The table lists the clone carrying this T cell receptor (beta chain) with a few counts. No antigen is known for it. The data were taken from a study of T cell responses to AZD1222 COVID-19 vaccine. Findings and limits, study-wide: In the spike-specific TCR repertoire, nearly half reportedly target unmutated variant regions.

Germline CDR1 SGDLS, CDR2 YYNGEE. V trimming: 3 bases; J trimming: 2 bases; junction bases outside the gene matches: 9. The CDR3 runs to 17 residues. The table came from immunoSEQ multiplex PCR; TCRdb's copy has only in-frame clones and leaves some out. The repertoire holds 150,000 to 200,000 clones, with about nine tenths as singletons. The genes are TRBV9 and TRBJ1-3; 9 positions match TRBD1. The sequences come from peripheral blood, collected on day 0 of AZD1222 vaccination. The clonotype originates from an adult in good health. CDR3 sequence (DNA): TGTGCCAGCAGCGGAGGGGAGGGACAGGGAGCTGGAAACACCATATATTTT. It encodes CASSGGEGQGAGNTIYF.